In its sample, the clone carrying this T cell receptor (beta chain) was seen many times. Its antigen is not identified. Using a CD8+CD4-CCR7+CD45RA+ phenotype, naive CD8 T cells were sorted. One entry per CDR3 protein results from TCRdb running MiXCR on the PCR reads. This table holds a few hundred thousand distinct CDR3 sequences, roughly 26% found once. V trimming: 6 bases; J trimming: 3 bases; junction bases outside the gene matches: 11. The CDR3 covers 16 residues. The data stem from a study of molecular identifiers for immune sequencing clone quantification. Across the study: Four portions were sequenced after RNA from roughly 21,000 or 96,000 naive CD8 cells was split five ways in replicates. Regarding the study as a whole: Effector cells had over 98% of their molecules in clones above 20 RNA copies, while naive cells had under 1%.

Sequences were obtained from naive CD8+ T cells from blood, with Jurkat cell RNA spiked in. As for subset: FACS-sorted CD8+CD4-CCR7+CD45RA+ naive T cells. This chain joins TRBV12-3 or TRBV12-4 and TRBJ2-3, with 8 bases lining up with TRBD1. The receptor was isolated from a human donor in good health. Some libraries in this study had Jurkat cell RNA spiked in. The CDR3 protein is CASSSPQGARTDTQYF. In nucleotides, the CDR3 is TGTGCCAGCAGCTCTCCTCAGGGGGCTAGAACAGATACGCAGTATTTT.